This T cell receptor beta chain was sequenced during a study of shared clonotypes between healthy human individuals. Study as a whole: Three CD4 naive, three CD4 memory, two CD8 naive and one CD8 memory plate were used per donor.

Both subsets, CD45RA+ naive and CD45RA-negative memory, were split from the CD4+ cells. Once extracted for a subset, genomic DNA was divided evenly among several immunoSEQ plates. Sequenced by immunoSEQ multiplex PCR; TCRdb stores in-frame clones only, minus some. This sample has around 990,000 clones, with around 77% found just once. The TCR sequence derives from a man aged 18-30 years in good health. Some clones in this sample may be carry-over from other donors' samples. The sequencing input was memory CD4+ T cells from PBMCs. Subset specified: CD45RA-negative fraction.

CDR3 nucleotide sequence: TGTGCCACCAGCAGAGATAAGGGCGTAACTAATGAAAAACTGTTTTTT. This codes for CATSRDKGVTNEKLFF. The chain combines TRBV15 with TRBJ1-4; the D is unclear. This CDR3 is built from 16 residues. Trimming removed 0 bases from V and 1 base from J, with 9 bases in between. Germline CDR1 is LNHNV and CDR2 is YYDKDF (reference sequence).